This T cell receptor (beta chain) stems from a study of blood T cell repertoires in COVID-19. The wider study: The study counted Cohort 3 donors as recovered given two negative PCRs, clearance, or symptom resolution.

Cohorts were based on clinical histories the participants reported. The CDR3 loop spans 15 amino acids. Germline CDR1 and CDR2: SGHAT and FQNNGV. V shed 3 bases, J shed 5 bases, and the junction held 5 bases outside the gene matches. How the authors handled the data: From reference gene primer amplification, estimates of nucleated cell counts were derived. The assay was immunoSEQ multiplex PCR, and TCRdb's table has in-frame clones only and misses some. V and J calls and clone size are those listed in that table; D and trimming were worked out from the DNA. The data show under 150,000 clones, over 75% seen once.

The origin of this receptor is a man aged 50 or older in a cohort exposed to, infected with or recovered from COVID-19 (not recorded which). The specimen sequenced was PBMCs or T cells enriched from blood (not recorded which). The V and J genes are TRBV11-2 and TRBJ2-5; 11 bases are a match to TRBD1. CDR3 DNA: TGTGCCAGCAGCTTTAGGACAGGGGGCTGGGAGACCCAGTACTTC. Translating gives CASSFRTGGWETQYF.